The clone carrying this TCR beta chain was seen many times. TCRdb re-analysed the 5' RACE reads in MiXCR, keeping a single row per CDR3 protein. The sample shows some 760,000 distinct CDR3 sequences, 18% of them seen only once. CDR3 length: 14 amino acids. Germline V gives CDR1 SGHRS, CDR2 YFSETQ. Trimming at V came to 4 bases and at J to 5 bases, leaving 5 bases not matched to a gene. These data are taken from a study of identical twins. These data also featured in a second study, about T cells expressing NK-cell markers.

This sequence was found in a woman younger than 30 in good health. V gene TRBV5-1 combines with J gene TRBJ1-4; 7 bases line up with TRBD1. Specimen: PBMCs. The CDR3 region is CASSGGRGNEKLFF. In nucleotides, the CDR3 is TGCGCCAGCAGCGGTGGCAGGGGGAATGAAAAACTGTTTTTT.